One and the same sample provided the 29 T cell receptor beta chains below, sequenced in a study of T cells in Graves' hyperthyroidism and ophthalmopathy. Amplification yielded TCR beta CDR3 regions, with RNA transcripts as the source. The HTBI set primed first-round TCR CDR3 RT-PCR. TCRdb analysed the multiplex PCR reads with MiXCR anew, one entry per CDR3 protein. The sample has nearly 600,000 distinct CDR3 sequences, over 12% seen once. The source material was blood. These receptors all stem from a woman aged 18-29 years with Graves' ophthalmopathy.

This clonotype was recorded many times. The chain joins TRBV6-1 to TRBJ1-1; TRBD1 matches at 7 bases. There are 13 residues in the CDR3. Germline CDR1 is MNHNS and CDR2 is SASEGT. Trimming removed 8 bases from V and 2 bases from J; junction bases left unmatched: 5. The CDR3 loop is CASSGGFNTEAFF. CDR3 coding DNA: TGTGCCAGCTCAGGGGGGTTTAACACTGAAGCTTTCTTT.

This clonotype was recorded a few times. The rearrangement links TRBV20-1 to TRBJ2-1; the D is unclear. V dropped 6 bases and J dropped 4 bases, with 10 bases sitting between them. Looked up from germline, CDR1 is DFQATT and CDR2 is SNEGSKA (reference sequence). The CDR3 is 12 amino acids. CDR3 protein: CSAPTLYNEQFF. Here the CDR3 DNA reads TGCAGTGCCCCGACACTGTACAATGAGCAGTTCTTC.

The CDR3 DNA reads as TGTGCCAGCAGTCAATGGACAGGGGGCGCCTACAATGAGCAGTTCTTC. Protein: CASSQWTGGAYNEQFF. V is TRBV27 and J is TRBJ2-1; 11 bases are shared with TRBD1. The CDR3 spans 16 residues. The ends lost 5 bases at V and 2 bases at J; junction bases unmatched: 5. Germline lookup yields CDR1 MNHEY and CDR2 SMNVEV (reference sequence).

Regarding this clonotype: A much larger clone is a single base away; this may be a read error. This chain joins TRBV28 and TRBJ2-7; the D call may be TRBD1 or TRBD2 (6 bases each). Germline CDR1 is MDHEN and CDR2 is SYDVKM. The length of the CDR3 is 14 residues. The CDR3 region is CVSSPGVGAYEQYF. The CDR3 DNA sequence: TGTGTCAGCAGCCCGGGAGTGGGGGCGTACGAGCAGTACTTC.

This clonotype was counted many times. The rearrangement links TRBV19 to TRBJ2-3, with TRBD2 matching 9 bases. Per the germline V gene, CDR1 is LNHDA and CDR2 is SQIVND (reference sequence). The J segment lost 5 bases and the V segment lost 7 bases, leaving 13 bases of the junction unmatched. The CDR3 consists of 16 residues. CDR3 protein: CASNGDGGRVGDTQYF. In DNA form, the CDR3 reads TGTGCCAGTAACGGGGACGGCGGGAGGGTCGGAGATACGCAGTATTTT. The variable domain in full, with the rest retrieved from reference TRBV19 and TRBJ2-3, is DGGITQSPKYLFRKEGQNVTLSCEQNLNHDAMYWYRQDPGQGLRLIYYSQIVNDFQKGDIAEGYSVSREKKESFPLTVTSAQKNPTAFYLCASNGDGGRVGDTQYFGPGTRLTVL.

This clonotype was counted at least ten times. The chain uses TRBV12-3 or TRBV12-4 and TRBJ1-4, with a weak D call TRBD1 (5 bases). The CDR3 length is 15 residues. The V end lost 7 bases, the J end lost 8 bases, and 20 bases lay between the germline ends. CDR3 in DNA: TGTGCCAGCAAAGGGGTCGGGGAGGAGAGGGAAAAACTGTTTTTT. Translation: CASKGVGEEREKLFF.

The rearrangement uses TRBV9 and TRBJ1-3; the D is unclear. Germline loops: CDR1 SGDLS, CDR2 YYNGEE. The V and J ends lost 0 bases and 0 bases respectively, with 4 bases between them. CDR3 length: 14 amino acids. The CDR3 region is CASSVARSGNTIYF. The CDR3 region has the DNA TGTGCCAGCAGCGTAGCGCGCTCTGGAAACACCATATATTTT.

The chain recombines TRBV7-9 with TRBJ2-7; the D is unclear. Trimming removed 1 base from V and 0 bases from J, with 16 bases in between. The CDR3 has 17 amino acids. Germline CDR1 SEHNR, CDR2 FQNEAQ (reference sequence). The CDR3 nucleotides read TGTGCCAGCAGCTTAGTCGCTGACGTCCAGAGCTCCTACGAGCAGTACTTC. This translates into CASSLVADVQSSYEQYF.

Turning to this clonotype: A much larger clone lies one base from this, so it may be a read error. The chain has TRBV20-1 and TRBJ2-1, with TRBD1 as a possible D gene (5 bases). This CDR3 has 15 amino acids. The germline CDR1 and CDR2 sequences are DFQATT and SNEGSKA (reference sequence). CDR3: CGAPQTPGSYNEQFF. CDR3 coding DNA: TGCGGTGCCCCGCAGACCCCAGGGTCCTACAATGAGCAGTTCTTC.

This clonotype was detected ten times or more. The rearrangement uses TRBV7-9 and TRBJ1-4; TRBD1 agrees at 10 bases. V was clipped by 7 bases and J by 7 bases; unmatched bases: 6. From germline, CDR1 is SEHNR and CDR2 FQNEAQ (reference sequence). The CDR3 runs to 14 residues. CDR3 region: CASTRGQGSEKLFF. The CDR3 region has the DNA TGTGCCAGCACCAGGGGACAGGGGAGTGAAAAACTGTTTTTT.

This clonotype appeared many times. The chain couples TRBV5-1 to TRBJ2-3, with 8 bases identical to TRBD1. This CDR3 has 15 residues. After removal of 4 bases from V and 3 bases from J, the junction contained 7 bases not matched to a gene. Germline V lookup: CDR1 SGHRS, CDR2 YFSETQ. As DNA, the CDR3 is TGCGCCAGCAGCATACGACAGGGGAGGACAGATACGCAGTATTTT. It yields the protein CASSIRQGRTDTQYF.

This clonotype was counted between two and nine times. This chain links TRBV19 with TRBJ2-7; D ambiguous. Germline CDR1 is LNHDA and CDR2 is SQIVND (reference sequence). V lost 3 bases, J lost 1 base, and 16 bases lay in between. This CDR3 is 16 amino acids long. The CDR3 sequence: CASSIGPSFGSYEQYF. CDR3 nucleotides: TGTGCCAGTAGTATTGGCCCCTCATTTGGATCCTACGAGCAGTACTTC. The whole variable domain, remainder taken from reference TRBV19 and TRBJ2-7, is DGGITQSPKYLFRKEGQNVTLSCEQNLNHDAMYWYRQDPGQGLRLIYYSQIVNDFQKGDIAEGYSVSREKKESFPLTVTSAQKNPTAFYLCASSIGPSFGSYEQYFGPGTRLTVT.

This clonotype was picked up many times. This chain connects TRBV11-2 to TRBJ1-2; D not resolved. V lost 2 bases and J lost 4, with 14 bases in between. Germline V gene lookup returns CDR1 SGHAT and CDR2 FQNNGV. This CDR3 has 15 residues. CDR3 in DNA: TGTGCCAGCAGCTTACTCCGGCAGGTGATCTATGGCTACACCTTC. Translated, it gives CASSLLRQVIYGYTF.

The chain employs TRBV2 and TRBJ1-2, with 11 positions matching TRBD1. Germline loops: CDR1 SNHLY, CDR2 FYNNEI. This CDR3 spans 20 amino acids. The V segment lost 5 bases and the J segment 5 bases; nucleotides outside the gene matches: 22. CDR3 bases: TGTGCCAGCAGTCTATTAAAATACCGGGACAGGGGGTTGCAGTGGTATGGCTACACCTTC. Translation gives CASSLLKYRDRGLQWYGYTF. Filled out from reference TRBV2 and TRBJ1-2, the complete variable domain reads EPEVTQTPSHQVTQMGQEVILRCVPISNHLYFYWYRQILGQKVEFLVSFYNNEISEKSEIFDDQFSVERPDGSNFTLKIRSTKLEDSAMYFCASSLLKYRDRGLQWYGYTFGSGTRLTVV.

This clonotype was recorded only once. With a much larger clone just one base away, this may be a read error. The chain links TRBV10-3 to TRBJ2-1, with 10 bases aligning to TRBD2. The assigned J gene may be wrong: the sequence end matches TRBJ2-7 better. The CDR3 sequence is 15 residues long. Germline lookup yields CDR1 ENHRY and CDR2 SYGVKD. The CDR3 nucleotides are TGTGCCATCAGTGATGGACTAGCGGATTACAATGAGCAGTACTTC. Translated, it gives CAISDGLADYNEQYF.

This clonotype showed up many times. The chain's CDR3 is CASSPGLAGFYNEQFF. The DNA of the CDR3 is TGTGCCAGCAGCCCGGGCCTTGCGGGGTTTTACAATGAGCAGTTCTTC. V and J are TRBV6-1 and TRBJ2-1; D perhaps matches TRBD2 (6 bases). CDR3 length: 16 residues. The V gene's germline CDR1 is MNHNS and CDR2 SASEGT. V shed 6 bases and J shed 4 bases, with 19 bases lying between them.

In its sample, this clonotype was seen many times. J is TRBJ1-1 and V is TRBV7-6; weak D call: TRBD1 (6 bases). V dropped 4 bases and J dropped 6 bases, with 12 bases sitting between them. Germline V lookup: CDR1 SGHVS, CDR2 FNYEAQ. The CDR3 runs to 13 residues. CDR3 coding DNA: TGTGCCAGCAGCTCCACAGGGATCGCTGAAGCTTTCTTT. Translation gives CASSSTGIAEAFF. Based on the CDR3 plus reference TRBV7-6 and TRBJ1-1, the full variable domain is GAGVSQSPRYKVTKRGQDVALRCDPISGHVSLYWYRQALGQGPEFLTYFNYEAQQDKSGLPNDRFSAERPEGSISTLTIQRTEQRDSAMYRCASSSTGIAEAFFGQGTRLTVV.

To note about this clonotype: A read error may account for a junction end that differs from germline. The rearrangement joins TRBV18 to TRBJ2-5; no reliable D call. This CDR3 has 13 residues. The germline gives CDR1 KGHSH, CDR2 LQKENI. CDR3 DNA: TGTGCCAGCTCACCACCGAACCAAGAGACCCAGCACTTC. It encodes CASSPPNQETQHF.

Comment on this clonotype: This may be a read error, as it is one base from a much larger clone. CDR3 protein: CASSLGLFRTGGTGELFF. The CDR3, as DNA: TGTGCCAGCAGCTTAGGCCTCTTTAGGACAGGGGGGACCGGGGAGCTGTTTTTT. This chain connects TRBV11-2 to TRBJ2-2; 10 bases fit TRBD1. This CDR3 has 18 residues. Trimming at V came to 1 base and at J to 5 bases, leaving 10 bases not matched to a gene. Germline V lookup: CDR1 SGHAT, CDR2 FQNNGV.

In this sample, this clonotype turned up a few times. This chain joins TRBV7-3 and TRBJ1-1; tentatively, D is TRBD1 (6 bases). This CDR3 comprises 16 residues. Germline CDR1 and CDR2: SGHTA and FQGTGA. With 4 bases removed from V and 3 bases from J, the gap between germline ends came to 18 bases. In nucleotides, the CDR3 is TGTGCCAGCAGCTCGCCTAACAGGGTCGAGGACACTGAAGCTTTCTTT. Amino acids: CASSSPNRVEDTEAFF.

At least ten counts were recorded for this clonotype. This chain connects TRBV6-2 or TRBV6-3 to TRBJ2-7; D gene uncertain. Germline V gives CDR1 MNHEY, CDR2 SVGEGT. The CDR3 spans 11 residues. V lost 3 bases and J 4 bases, leaving 4 bases between the germline ends. The CDR3 DNA is TGTGCCAGCAGTTATATGTACGAGCAGTACTTC. Protein: CASSYMYEQYF.

This clonotype was found many times. The chain couples TRBV14 to TRBJ2-7; a weak D match, TRBD2 (6 bases). This CDR3 has 15 residues. Germline V gene lookup returns CDR1 SGHDN and CDR2 FVKESK. Trimming left V 1 base short and J 0 bases short, with 10 bases between. DNA of the CDR3: TGTGCCAGCAGCCAAGGGGGCGGGGCCTCCTACGAGCAGTACTTC. This gives the protein CASSQGGGASYEQYF.

This clonotype was recorded a few times. The chain couples TRBV7-2 to TRBJ1-5; tentative D call: TRBD1 (6 bases). V shed 5 bases and J shed 6 bases, with 20 bases lying between them. The CDR3 contains 16 residues. The germline V gene has CDR1 SGHTA and CDR2 FQGNSA. The CDR3 sequence is CASSARGGAQGQPQHF. The DNA of the CDR3 is TGTGCCAGCAGCGCAAGGGGGGGGGCGCAGGGTCAGCCCCAGCATTTT.

This chain uses TRBV19 with TRBJ2-1; perhaps TRBD2 as D (5 bases). This CDR3 spans 15 amino acids. The V end was cut by 6 bases, the J end by 4 bases, with 16 bases between. Germline values: CDR1 LNHDA, CDR2 SQIVND (reference sequence). The CDR3 region is CASRALAFTYNEQFF. The DNA for the CDR3 is TGTGCCAGTAGAGCGCTAGCCTTCACTTACAATGAGCAGTTCTTC.

This clonotype has more than one count but fewer than ten. The chain employs TRBV14 and TRBJ1-4; the D is unclear. This CDR3 is 14 amino acids long. Trimming removed 0 bases at V and 4 bases at J, with 6 bases between. Germline V gene sequence: CDR1 SGHDN, CDR2 FVKESK. The CDR3 coding sequence is TGTGCCAGCAGCCAAGATCAGTTTAATGAAAAACTGTTTTTT. It codes for CASSQDQFNEKLFF.

Only a few counts were recorded for this clonotype. V gene TRBV30 combines with J gene TRBJ2-7; possibly TRBD2 for D (5 bases). This CDR3 region has 13 residues. V was cut by 5 bases and J by 3 bases, with 14 bases left in between. From germline, CDR1 is GTSNPN and CDR2 SVGIG (reference sequence). CDR3 loop: CAWLKGRDYEQYV. As DNA, the CDR3 is TGTGCCTGGCTTAAAGGGAGAGACTACGAGCAGTACGTC.

This clonotype was seen at least ten times. The genes are TRBV20-1 and TRBJ2-1, with 9 nucleotides matching TRBD2. This CDR3 has 16 amino acids. Germline lookup yields CDR1 DFQATT and CDR2 SNEGSKA (reference sequence). V shed 3 bases and J 0 bases; nucleotides not matched to a gene: 6. CDR3 protein: CSASLLAGHSYNEQFF. CDR3 DNA sequence: TGCAGTGCTAGTTTGCTAGCGGGACACTCCTACAATGAGCAGTTCTTC.

The gene calls are TRBV6-1 and TRBJ2-1; 11 bases line up with TRBD2. CDR3 size: 14 residues. CDR1 MNHNS and CDR2 SASEGT come from the germline V gene. The trim removed 11 bases at V and 4 bases at J, leaving 7 bases unmatched. The CDR3 protein is CAARGLAAYNEQFF. The CDR3 bases are TGTGCCGCACGGGGACTAGCGGCATACAATGAGCAGTTCTTC.

As to this clonotype: One end of the junction does not line up with germline, which may come from a read error. The genes are TRBV11-2 and TRBJ2-1, with 12 bases matching TRBD2. Germline V gives CDR1 SGHAT, CDR2 FQNNGV. CDR3 length: 18 residues. The CDR3 DNA sequence: TGTGCCAGCAGCCAAGCTCCTAGCGGGAGGGCCTCCAACAATGAGCAGTTCTTC. It translates to CASSQAPSGRASNNEQFF.